This T cell receptor beta chain was identified in a study of T-cell reconstitution after alpha-beta-depleted transplantation in children. As it was prepared, the TCRbeta library received unique molecular identifiers. In TCRdb, the PCR reads were re-called with MiXCR into one record per CDR3 protein. The sample holds 90,000 to 100,000 distinct CDR3 sequences, roughly a quarter seen once. Trimming removed 8 bases from V and 2 bases from J; junction bases left unmatched: 5. In germline, CDR1 is MDHEN, CDR2 SYDVKM. This CDR3 is built from 15 residues. The sequence came from a boy between 2 and 10 years old with acute lymphoblastic leukemia, due to receive a stem cell transplant. The input for sequencing was PBMCs, taken before TCRalphabeta/CD19-depleted stem cell transplant. V is TRBV28 and J is TRBJ2-1; TRBD2 aligns across 11 bases. The CDR3 DNA follows: TGTGCCAGCGGGACTAGCGGAGGCCCCTACAATGAGCAGTTCTTC. It encodes CASGTSGGPYNEQFF.